A single sample is the source of the 22 T cell receptor beta chains below, sequenced in a study of blood T cell repertoires in COVID-19. Data came from immunoSEQ multiplex PCR; TCRdb stores just in-frame clones and leaves some out. This sample carries 200,000 to 250,000 clones, about nine tenths of them seen once, and the ten largest clones take roughly 4.1%. The specimen sequenced was peripheral blood. These receptors came from a man aged 45-60 years with acute or convalescent COVID-19.

This chain uses TRBV6-5 with TRBJ1-1; 7 bases are a match to TRBD1. V lost 6 bases, J lost 1 base, and 8 bases stayed unmatched. This CDR3 has 15 residues. Per germline, CDR1 MNHEY and CDR2 SVGAGI. The CDR3: CASSRQGLRNTEAFF. CDR3 DNA sequence: TGTGCCAGCAGCCGACAGGGCCTCCGGAACACTGAAGCTTTCTTT.

The gene calls are TRBV14 and TRBJ1-2, with 9 nucleotides matching TRBD1. The germline gives CDR1 SGHDN, CDR2 FVKESK. V lost 6 bases, J lost 4 bases, and 15 bases stayed unmatched. The CDR3 sequence is 17 residues long. The CDR3 nucleotides are TGTGCCAGCAGTCGGGGGGACAGGGCAGGAGGAAGCTATGGCTACACCTTC. This translates into CASSRGDRAGGSYGYTF. The full variable domain, completed using reference TRBV14 and TRBJ1-2, is EAGVTQFPSHSVIEKGQTVTLRCDPISGHDNLYWYRRVMGKEIKFLLHFVKESKQDESGMPNNRFLAERTGGTYSTLKVQPAELEDSGVYFCASSRGDRAGGSYGYTFGSGTRLTVV.

This clone came up once. The rearrangement links TRBV14 to TRBJ2-5; no firm D call. CDR3 length: 13 amino acids. Germline V gene lookup returns CDR1 SGHDN and CDR2 FVKESK. V was cut by 1 base and J by 6 bases, with 9 bases left in between. CDR3 coding DNA: TGTGCCAGCAGCCAAGGGTTGGAGAAGACCCAGTACTTC. Protein: CASSQGLEKTQYF.

The chain carries TRBV7-3 and TRBJ2-5; 7 nucleotides align to TRBD2. Germline V gives CDR1 SGHTA, CDR2 FQGTGA. J gave up 4 bases and V 5 bases, and 4 bases lay outside the gene matches. The CDR3 is made up of 13 amino acids. CDR3 amino acids: CASSVRLAETQYF. For the CDR3, the DNA is TGTGCCAGCAGCGTCCGACTAGCAGAGACCCAGTACTTC.

The V call is TRBV5-4, the J call TRBJ1-2; perhaps TRBD1 as D (5 bases). Trimming stripped 4 bases from V and 2 bases from J, with 9 bases between. CDR3 length: 13 residues. CDR1 is SGHNT and CDR2 is YYREEE in the germline V gene (reference sequence). CDR3 residues: CASSQGYNYGYTF. The CDR3 nucleotides read TGTGCCAGCAGCCAGGGCTACAACTATGGCTACACCTTC.

This clone was seen a few times. The genes are TRBV25-1 and TRBJ1-2; TRBD1 agrees at 8 bases. Germline loops: CDR1 MGHDK, CDR2 SYGVNS. The CDR3 is 16 residues long. The V and J ends lost 6 bases and 5 bases, in that order; junction bases with no gene match: 14. The CDR3 DNA reads TGTGCCAGCAGAATTCAGGGGGCCCGGGGCGGATATGGCTACACCTTC. Protein product: CASRIQGARGGYGYTF.

J is TRBJ1-3 and V is TRBV27; TRBD1 matches at 9 bases. The germline V gene encodes CDR1 MNHEY and CDR2 SMNVEV (reference sequence). This CDR3 is 18 amino acids long. Losses at the gene ends were 6 bases for V and 1 base for J; bases not matched to a gene: 13. The CDR3 spells CASSSLGQGGASGNTIYF. The CDR3 DNA follows: TGTGCCAGCAGCTCGTTGGGACAGGGAGGTGCATCTGGAAACACCATATATTTT.

The V gene is TRBV7-9, the J gene TRBJ1-1, with 7 positions matching TRBD1. The CDR3 is 14 residues long. The trim removed 7 bases at V and 1 base at J, leaving 6 bases unmatched. CDR1 and CDR2 from the germline V gene are SEHNR and FQNEAQ (reference sequence). Here the CDR3 reads CASISTGRNTEAFF. DNA for the CDR3: TGTGCCAGCATCTCGACAGGGAGGAACACTGAAGCTTTCTTT.

The table lists this clone with a count of one. This chain uses TRBV19 with TRBJ2-1; D not resolved. Germline V CDR1 and CDR2: LNHDA, SQIVND (reference sequence). The V and J ends lost 2 bases and 10 bases respectively, with 9 bases between them. The CDR3 length is 12 residues. As DNA, the CDR3 is TGTGCCAGTAGTATAAGGTACGGGGAGCAGTTCTTC. Its translation is CASSIRYGEQFF.

The V gene is TRBV2, the J gene TRBJ2-2; TRBD1 aligns across 9 bases. V lost 7 bases and J lost 0; bases outside the gene matches: 3. The CDR3 is 15 residues long. CDR1 and CDR2 from the germline V gene are SNHLY and FYNNEI. As DNA, the CDR3 is TGTGCCAGCATCTGGGACAGGGCGAACACCGGGGAGCTGTTTTTT. Translation: CASIWDRANTGELFF.

J is TRBJ2-3 and V is TRBV7-9, with TRBD1 matching 8 bases. Trimming cost V 5 bases and J 4 bases; bases outside gene matches: 5. The CDR3 length is 14 residues. The germline CDR1 and CDR2 sequences are SEHNR and FQNEAQ (reference sequence). The CDR3 is CASSDTGGADTQYF. CDR3 bases: TGTGCCAGCAGCGATACAGGGGGAGCAGATACGCAGTATTTT.

The rearrangement links TRBV27 to TRBJ2-7; TRBD1 aligns across 8 bases. The germline V gene encodes CDR1 MNHEY and CDR2 SMNVEV (reference sequence). The junction had 15 bases not matched to a gene; V was cut back by 6 bases and J by 2 bases. There are 17 residues in the CDR3. The CDR3 loop reads CASSRALAGQVTYEQYF. As DNA, the CDR3 is TGTGCCAGCAGCCGGGCCCTCGCGGGACAGGTAACCTACGAGCAGTACTTC.

This chain joins TRBV9 and TRBJ1-3; 7 bases map to TRBD1. The CDR3 has 14 amino acids. Losses at the gene ends were 0 bases for V and 5 bases for J; bases not matched to a gene: 2. Germline loops: CDR1 SGDLS, CDR2 YYNGEE. The CDR3, as DNA: TGTGCCAGCAGCGTAGAGGGACAGCGAAACACCATATATTTT. Translation gives CASSVEGQRNTIYF.

The rearrangement uses TRBV5-1 and TRBJ1-5; no clear D. The germline V and J ends were trimmed by 4 bases and 0 bases, with 11 bases remaining between them. This CDR3 is 15 amino acids long. Germline CDR1 and CDR2: SGHRS and YFSETQ. The CDR3 spells CASSLGDNSNQPQHF. The CDR3 DNA sequence: TGCGCCAGCAGCCTCGGGGATAATAGCAATCAGCCCCAGCATTTT.

V usage is TRBV5-1 and J usage is TRBJ1-4, with D perhaps TRBD1 (6 bases). Per the germline V gene, CDR1 is SGHRS and CDR2 is YFSETQ. Trimming stripped 7 bases from V and 0 bases from J, with 13 bases between. The CDR3 covers 15 residues. CDR3 protein: CASGTGSATNEKLFF. CDR3 nucleotides: TGCGCCAGCGGAACAGGGAGTGCAACTAATGAAAAACTGTTTTTT.

The chain combines TRBV6-5 with TRBJ2-5, with 9 bases aligning to TRBD1. After removal of 1 base from V and 4 bases from J, the junction contained 4 bases not matched to a gene. The CDR3 loop spans 15 amino acids. CDR1 MNHEY and CDR2 SVGAGI come from the germline V gene. The CDR3 bases are TGTGCCAGCAGTTACTTCCCACAGGGGGCAGAGACCCAGTACTTC. Translated: CASSYFPQGAETQYF.

The J gene is TRBJ2-3, the V gene TRBV5-8; 8 nucleotides line up with TRBD2. From germline, CDR1 is SGHTS and CDR2 YDEGEE. The CDR3 has 18 amino acids. J was trimmed by 5 bases and V by 5 bases; bases with no gene match: 19. The CDR3 coding sequence is TGTGCCAGCAGTAATCCGGGATCCTCGGGGGGGAGGGGAGATACGCAGTATTTT. The encoded protein is CASSNPGSSGGRGDTQYF.

CDR3 in amino acids: CASSLDDRQSSYNSPLHF. In DNA, the CDR3 is TGCGCCAGCAGCTTGGACGACAGGCAGAGCTCCTATAATTCACCCCTCCACTTT. This chain uses TRBV5-1 with TRBJ1-6, with a weak D call TRBD1 (6 bases). Germline CDR1 is SGHRS and CDR2 is YFSETQ. The CDR3 is made up of 18 amino acids. Trimming pared 0 bases from V and 0 bases from J, leaving 13 bases between. Using reference TRBV5-1 and TRBJ1-6 for the parts outside the CDR3, the full variable domain is KAGVTQTPRYLIKTRGQQVTLSCSPISGHRSVSWYQQTPGQGLQFLFEYFSETQRNKGNFPGRFSGRQFSNSRSEMNVSTLELGDSALYLCASSLDDRQSSYNSPLHFGNGTRLTVT.

The rearrangement links TRBV29-1 to TRBJ1-4, with a possible D match to TRBD1 (6 bases). Trimming cost V 7 bases and J 0 bases, with 12 bases left between them. The CDR3 contains 14 residues. CDR1 is SQVTM and CDR2 is ANQGSEA in the germline V gene. The CDR3 region has the DNA TGCAGCGCCCAAAAGGGGGCAACTAATGAAAAACTGTTTTTT. Translated, it gives CSAQKGATNEKLFF.

The rearrangement links TRBV19 to TRBJ2-2; D is undetermined. The CDR3 loop spans 16 amino acids. CDR1 and CDR2 from the germline V gene are LNHDA and SQIVND (reference sequence). Trimming took off 1 base at V and 6 bases at J, with 15 bases between the two ends. For the CDR3, the DNA is TGTGCCAGTAGTATAGGGTTCCGGTTGGGCGCCGGGGAGCTGTTTTTT. The encoded protein is CASSIGFRLGAGELFF.

This chain connects TRBV6-4 to TRBJ2-5; D uncertain. With 4 bases removed from V and 1 base from J, the gap between germline ends came to 10 bases. Germline loops: CDR1 MRHNA, CDR2 SNTAGT. The CDR3 runs to 14 residues. The CDR3 loop is CASSASPGQETQYF. The CDR3 bases are TGTGCCAGCAGTGCCTCACCCGGCCAAGAGACCCAGTACTTC.

This chain connects TRBV14 to TRBJ1-2; 7 bases fit TRBD1. The length of the CDR3 is 15 residues. After removal of 4 bases from V and 3 bases from J, the junction contained 8 bases not matched to a gene. CDR1 and CDR2 from the germline V gene are SGHDN and FVKESK. CDR3 sequence reads: CASSPYVDRDYGYTF. The DNA for the CDR3 is TGTGCCAGCAGCCCATACGTTGACAGGGACTATGGCTACACCTTC.